This T cell receptor beta chain was identified in a study of CD8+ T cells in alopecia areata. Whole-study results and caveats: Clonality exceeded that of normal scalp in lesional scalp, most notably in alopecia totalis/universalis.

A word on this clone: Its antigen remains unknown.

Investigators isolated RNA and reverse transcribed it into cDNA to act as the sequencing template. Measured with immunoSEQ multiplex PCR; TCRdb has only the in-frame clones, and not every one. The profile shows some 170,000 clones, roughly 66% of them singletons. The V end lost 3 bases, the J end lost 7 bases, and 12 bases lay between the germline ends. Germline V gene data show CDR1 as GTSNPN and CDR2 as SVGIG (reference sequence). This CDR3 is 12 amino acids long. The V gene is TRBV30, the J gene TRBJ1-2; D is perhaps TRBD1 (6 bases). The receptor's source is a human donor with alopecia areata. Sequences were derived from CD8+ T cells sorted from blood, sampled at week 0. The CDR3 here is CAWRTGFFGYTF. DNA of the CDR3: TGTGCCTGGAGAACAGGGTTTTTTGGCTACACCTTC.